This T cell receptor beta chain was captured in a study of identical twins. The study's findings and limits: The study drew conclusions from cross-sectional statistical analysis, not from following the same donors.

The germline V gene has CDR1 DFQATT and CDR2 SNEGSKA (reference sequence). This CDR3 has 14 amino acids. The V gene end was trimmed by 3 bases and the J gene end by 5 bases; junction bases not matched to a gene: 6. From the 5' RACE reads, TCRdb called clonotypes with MiXCR, one entry per CDR3 protein. The table records 500,000 or so distinct CDR3 sequences, approximately 22% of them present only once. This clonotype has ten or more counts. The antigen remains unidentified. These data also featured in a second study, about T cells expressing NK-cell markers. From that second work: Repertoires of TCR beta were obtained from T cells sorted as CD3+CD56+NKG2C+, CD3+CD56+NKG2C- and CD3+CD56-NKG2C+. In about six donors, dominant CD3+CD56+NKG2C+ clones formed roughly 1.0-7.0% of CD8+ cells. In a few donors, dominant clonotypes made up 28.3-60.1% of CD3+CD56-NKG2C+ cells.

Sequenced sample: CD4+ T cells sorted from blood. The chain uses TRBV20-1 and TRBJ2-1; 8 nucleotides line up with TRBD2. This clonotype was sampled from a young woman in good health. CDR3 in amino acids: CSASWPGGDNEQFF. CDR3 in DNA: TGCAGTGCTAGTTGGCCGGGGGGGGACAATGAGCAGTTCTTC.